Below, 18 T cell receptor beta chains from the same sample are listed, as sequenced in a study of CD8 T cells in ankylosing spondylitis. TCRdb called the 5' RACE reads again in MiXCR, with one record for every CDR3 protein. The table records roughly 230,000 distinct CDR3 sequences, roughly 18% of them present only once. The sequenced sample was blood, either unsorted or a sorted T cell fraction (not recorded which). These receptors came from a male donor with ankylosing spondylitis or in good health (not recorded which).

This sequence joins TRBV3-1 and TRBJ2-7, with D hard to call. Germline values: CDR1 LGHDT, CDR2 YNNKEL (reference sequence). V lost 0 bases and J lost 0, with 9 bases in between. The CDR3 runs 15 residues. The CDR3 DNA reads TGTGCCAGCAGCCAAGATTCGTTGGGCTCCTACGAGCAGTACTTC. Its translation: CASSQDSLGSYEQYF.

The J gene is TRBJ1-1, the V gene TRBV19; D might be TRBD1 (5 bases). The CDR3 is 14 residues long. Trimming removed 7 bases at V and 1 base at J, with 13 bases between. Per germline, CDR1 LNHDA and CDR2 SQIVND (reference sequence). CDR3 residues: CASIGGNANTEAFF. In DNA form, the CDR3 reads TGTGCCAGTATCGGGGGAAATGCGAACACTGAAGCTTTCTTT.

In its sample, this clonotype was seen a few times. CDR3 nucleotides: TGTGCCAGCCAACCCCAGGGGATCCAAGAGACCCAGTACTTC. Translated: CASQPQGIQETQYF. The chain employs TRBV7-9 and TRBJ2-5; weak D call: TRBD1 (6 bases). Germline V gene sequence: CDR1 SEHNR, CDR2 FQNEAQ (reference sequence). Trimming cost V 8 bases and J 1 base, with 14 bases left between them. There are 14 residues in the CDR3.

V and J are TRBV20-1 and TRBJ2-7, with TRBD2 matching over 11 bases. V gave up 1 base and J gave up 2 bases; unmatched junction bases: 4. This CDR3 is 15 amino acids long. Germline V gene sequence: CDR1 DFQATT, CDR2 SNEGSKA (reference sequence). The CDR3 reads CSARGGTSGTYEQYF. DNA of the CDR3: TGCAGTGCTAGAGGGGGGACTAGCGGCACCTACGAGCAGTACTTC.

The rearrangement links TRBV20-1 to TRBJ2-2; tentatively, D is TRBD2 (6 bases). CDR1 and CDR2 (germline): DFQATT, SNEGSKA (reference sequence). The CDR3 is 16 amino acids. Trimming shortened V by 0 bases and J by 2 bases, and 13 bases separated the two germline ends. CDR3 sequence reads: CSARDFRRDNTGELFF. CDR3 DNA: TGCAGTGCTAGAGATTTTCGGAGGGATAACACCGGGGAGCTGTTTTTT.

This clonotype has at least ten counts. This chain joins TRBV12-3 or TRBV12-4 and TRBJ1-1, with TRBD1 matching 7 bases. CDR3 length: 12 residues. The V gene end was trimmed by 6 bases and the J gene end by 4 bases; junction bases not matched to a gene: 2. The CDR3 here is CASRQGVTEAFF. The CDR3 nucleotides read TGTGCCAGCAGGCAGGGGGTCACTGAAGCTTTCTTT.

V and J are TRBV5-1 and TRBJ2-7; 8 bases are shared with TRBD2. The V gene end was trimmed by 2 bases and the J gene end by 5 bases; junction bases not matched to a gene: 3. CDR1 SGHRS and CDR2 YFSETQ come from the germline V gene. CDR3 size: 13 residues. As DNA, the CDR3 is TGCGCCAGCAGCTTCTCCGGGGGGGACGAGCAGTACTTC. Protein: CASSFSGGDEQYF.

This clonotype was counted a few times. This chain uses TRBV6-5 with TRBJ2-1; 8 nucleotides line up with TRBD2. The ends lost 0 bases at V and 1 base at J; junction bases unmatched: 8. The length of the CDR3 is 18 residues. Germline-derived CDR1 and CDR2 are MNHEY and SVGAGI. The CDR3, as DNA: TGTGCCAGCAGTTACTCGCCTTATGAGCGGGGGTCCTACAATGAGCAGTTCTTC. Translating gives CASSYSPYERGSYNEQFF.

This chain uses TRBV29-1 with TRBJ1-2; D perhaps matches TRBD1 (6 bases). Trimming shortened V by 4 bases and J by 7 bases, and 13 bases separated the two germline ends. CDR3 length: 12 residues. Germline V CDR1 and CDR2: SQVTM, ANQGSEA. The CDR3, as DNA: TGCAGCGTTGTCACAGGGAGGGGTGGCTACACCTTC. Protein: CSVVTGRGGYTF.

The sample holds a few counts of this clonotype. The V call is TRBV6-5, the J call TRBJ2-7, with no clear D. From germline, CDR1 is MNHEY and CDR2 SVGAGI. This CDR3 comprises 18 residues. V lost 2 bases to trimming and J lost 0 bases, with 20 bases between them. CDR3 bases: TGTGCCAGCAGTTACCACCCCGGTATAACCACCTCCTCCTACGAGCAGTACTTC. Its protein is CASSYHPGITTSSYEQYF.

The V call is TRBV28, the J call TRBJ2-7; D possibly corresponds to TRBD1 (5 bases). The CDR3 has 12 amino acids. The V and J ends lost 5 bases and 5 bases respectively, with 10 bases between them. Germline loops: CDR1 MDHEN, CDR2 SYDVKM. Here the CDR3 reads CASSPRVDEQYF. The CDR3 coding sequence is TGTGCCAGCAGTCCCAGGGTTGACGAGCAGTACTTC.

A few counts support this clonotype. The genes are TRBV6-2 or TRBV6-3 and TRBJ2-3, with 8 bases identical to TRBD2. V shed 3 bases and J 0 bases; nucleotides not matched to a gene: 5. Per the germline V gene, CDR1 is MNHEY and CDR2 is SVGEGT. This CDR3 is built from 16 residues. The DNA for the CDR3 is TGTGCCAGCAGTTATGAAGCGGGAGAGAGCACAGATACGCAGTATTTT. This encodes CASSYEAGESTDTQYF.

This clonotype showed up many times. The chain uses TRBV6-5 and TRBJ2-1; 8 bases align to TRBD1. The V gene end was trimmed by 4 bases and the J gene end by 6 bases; junction bases not matched to a gene: 2. Germline lookup yields CDR1 MNHEY and CDR2 SVGAGI. The CDR3 runs to 13 residues. CDR3 protein: CASSWGTGNEQFF. The DNA of the CDR3 is TGTGCCAGCAGTTGGGGGACAGGCAATGAGCAGTTCTTC.

This chain uses TRBV7-3 with TRBJ2-3; 13 bases map to TRBD2. The V and J ends lost 9 bases and 5 bases, in that order; junction bases with no gene match: 8. This CDR3 comprises 15 residues. Germline CDR1 is SGHTA and CDR2 is FQGTGA. The CDR3 loop reads CASQLAGGPEDTQYF. CDR3 DNA: TGTGCCAGTCAACTAGCGGGAGGGCCGGAAGATACGCAGTATTTT. The full variable domain, rest sourced from reference TRBV7-3 and TRBJ2-3, is GAGVSQTPSNKVTEKGKYVELRCDPISGHTALYWYRQSLGQGPEFLIYFQGTGAADDSGLPNDRFFAVRPEGSVSTLKIQRTERGDSAVYLCASQLAGGPEDTQYFGPGTRLTVL.

This clonotype was counted many times. The chain uses TRBV6-4 and TRBJ2-5; D might be TRBD2 (5 bases). Germline CDR1 is MRHNA and CDR2 is SNTAGT. The V and J ends lost 0 bases and 7 bases respectively, with 9 bases between them. The CDR3 has 13 residues. CDR3 amino acids: CASSDSGEGTQYF. In DNA, the CDR3 is TGTGCCAGCAGTGACTCGGGAGAAGGGACCCAGTACTTC.

V gene TRBV7-6 combines with J gene TRBJ1-3; 8 positions agree with TRBD1. Per the germline V gene, CDR1 is SGHVS and CDR2 is FNYEAQ. Unmatched junction bases numbered 9, after V lost 5 bases and J lost 0 bases. The CDR3 sequence is 17 residues long. The CDR3 region has the DNA TGTGCCAGCAGCCACGGACAGGGCCGCTACTCTGGAAACACCATATATTTT. It translates to CASSHGQGRYSGNTIYF.

This clonotype was counted between two and nine times. This sequence joins TRBV6-5 and TRBJ2-1; D call uncertain. Germline V gene data show CDR1 as MNHEY and CDR2 as SVGAGI. Trimming stripped 2 bases from V and 7 bases from J, with 9 bases between. This CDR3 has 13 residues. CDR3 coding DNA: TGTGCCAGCAGTTACGCCCGAATAAATGAGCAGTTCTTC. Translating gives CASSYARINEQFF.

The sample holds a few counts of this clonotype. The rearrangement links TRBV5-1 to TRBJ2-1; the match to TRBD2 covers 8 bases. V was clipped by 4 bases and J by 7 bases; unmatched bases: 7. CDR3 size: 14 residues. CDR1 SGHRS and CDR2 YFSETQ come from the germline V gene. DNA for the CDR3: TGCGCCAGCAGCCCGGGGGGGGGTTTGAATGAGCAGTTCTTC. The encoded protein is CASSPGGGLNEQFF. Using reference TRBV5-1 and TRBJ2-1 for the parts outside the CDR3, the full variable domain is KAGVTQTPRYLIKTRGQQVTLSCSPISGHRSVSWYQQTPGQGLQFLFEYFSETQRNKGNFPGRFSGRQFSNSRSEMNVSTLELGDSALYLCASSPGGGLNEQFFGPGTRLTVL.